Below, 9 T cell receptor beta chains from the same sample are listed, as sequenced in a study of cytomegalovirus exposure and HLA in healthy donors. TCRdb keeps only in-frame clones here, not all; method: immunoSEQ multiplex PCR. The repertoire holds approximately 160,000 clones, with 85% to 90% as singletons. The sequenced sample consisted of PBMCs. All receptors derive from a woman in her thirties in good health and CMV-seronegative.

The chain links TRBV4-3 to TRBJ1-4; 7 nucleotides match TRBD1. This CDR3 is 15 amino acids long. With 1 base clipped from V and 5 bases from J, the junction kept 4 bases outside the gene matches. Germline-derived CDR1 and CDR2 are LGHNA and YSLEER. Here the CDR3 reads CASSQVDRRNEKLFF. CDR3 sequence (DNA): TGCGCCAGCAGCCAAGTGGACAGGCGCAATGAAAAACTGTTTTTT.

This chain links TRBV23-1 with TRBJ2-5; TRBD2 is a possible D gene (5 bases). TRBV23-1 has ORF status, its function being uncertain. V was pared by 0 bases and J by 2 bases, with 10 bases between. CDR3 length equals 15 residues. The CDR3 DNA sequence: TGCGCCAGCAGTCAATCGAGAACGGGGCAAGAGACCCAGTACTTC. Protein: CASSQSRTGQETQYF.

This chain uses TRBV18 with TRBJ2-1; a weak D match, TRBD2 (5 bases). This CDR3 is 17 amino acids long. With 3 bases removed from V and 1 base from J, the gap between germline ends came to 16 bases. CDR1 and CDR2 (germline): KGHSH, LQKENI. The CDR3: CASSPFDPTGSYNEQFF. The CDR3 bases are TGTGCCAGCTCACCCTTTGATCCGACGGGATCCTACAATGAGCAGTTCTTC.

The table lists this clone with a count of one. The gene calls are TRBV7-8 and TRBJ2-2, with D perhaps matching TRBD1 (7 bases). The V gene lost 3 bases and the J gene lost 3 bases, with 8 bases spanning the gap. Germline V gene lookup returns CDR1 SGHVS and CDR2 FQNEAQ. The CDR3 is made up of 14 amino acids. CDR3 sequence: CASSFRGDTGELFF. CDR3 nucleotides: TGTGCCAGCAGCTTCAGGGGGGACACCGGGGAGCTGTTTTTT.

The V call is TRBV10-3, the J call TRBJ1-2, with D perhaps TRBD1 (6 bases). CDR3 length: 13 residues. The germline V gene encodes CDR1 ENHRY and CDR2 SYGVKD. Deletions cut 5 bases from V and 4 bases from J, with 11 bases between. The CDR3 DNA sequence: TGTGCCATCAGTTTGGGGGCCCCCTATGGCTACACCTTC. Its translation is CAISLGAPYGYTF.

In DNA, the CDR3 is TGTGCCAGCAGCTTAGTAGGGTTGATGAACACTGAAGCTTTCTTT. The encoded protein is CASSLVGLMNTEAFF. The rearrangement joins TRBV7-9 to TRBJ1-1; no clear D. The CDR3 spans 15 residues. The V gene lost 1 base and the J gene lost 0 bases, with 9 bases spanning the gap. CDR1 SEHNR and CDR2 FQNEAQ come from the germline V gene (reference sequence). The whole variable domain, remainder taken from reference TRBV7-9 and TRBJ1-1, is DTGVSQNPRHKITKRGQNVTFRCDPISEHNRLYWYRQTLGQGPEFLTYFQNEAQLEKSRLLSDRFSAERPKGSFSTLEIQRTEQGDSAMYLCASSLVGLMNTEAFFGQGTRLTVV.

This sequence joins TRBV7-8 and TRBJ2-5; D may be TRBD1 or TRBD2 (6 bases each). Germline lookup yields CDR1 SGHVS and CDR2 FQNEAQ. V dropped 1 base and J dropped 5 bases, with 20 bases sitting between them. CDR3 length: 17 amino acids. The CDR3 nucleotides read TGTGCCAGCAGCTTAGGCCGGGGGACAATTCTCAAGGAGACCCAGTACTTC. Encoded protein: CASSLGRGTILKETQYF.

The rearrangement links TRBV30 to TRBJ2-5; a weak D match, TRBD2 (6 bases). This CDR3 region has 16 residues. Germline loops: CDR1 GTSNPN, CDR2 SVGIG (reference sequence). With 7 bases removed from V and 4 bases from J, the gap between germline ends came to 25 bases. CDR3 in amino acids: CAFDTVMGLRGETQYF. DNA of the CDR3: TGTGCCTTTGACACCGTTATGGGACTTCGGGGAGAGACCCAGTACTTC.

V gene TRBV5-4 combines with J gene TRBJ2-7; tentative D call: TRBD2 (6 bases). Between the trimmed V and J ends, which lost 10 bases and 3 bases, there was a span of 20 bases. Germline V gives CDR1 SGHNT, CDR2 YYREEE (reference sequence). The CDR3 is 14 residues long. The CDR3 region is CAARSPSADYEQYF. The CDR3 DNA reads TGTGCCGCCCGGTCCCCTAGCGCCGACTACGAGCAGTACTTC.